The 24 T cell receptor beta chains in this list originate from one sample, sequenced in a study of the immune and genomic landscape of osteosarcoma (TCRdb year 2020). Preparation of the library involved the immunoSEQ multiplex PCR assay. This is the immuneACCESS table as TCRdb keeps it, with only in-frame sequences that have V and J called. A part of the clones is gone; compared with another copy, unresolved V genes explain less than half, and the rest is unexplained. This sample comprises 10,000 to 12,000 clones, 60% to 75% of them detected only once. Roughly 18% of the sample belongs to the ten largest clones. Post-treatment primary, local recurrence and metastasis tumors from poor-prognosis patients were used as specimens. Sequencing was done on a sample of osteosarcoma tumor tissue from the lung. These receptors all come from a human donor with osteosarcoma.

The chain combines TRBV7-3 with TRBJ2-3; 10 nucleotides agree with TRBD1. Losses at the gene ends were 2 bases for V and 8 bases for J; bases not matched to a gene: 1. CDR1 and CDR2 (germline): SGHTA, FQGTGA. This CDR3 contains 13 residues. CDR3 sequence (DNA): TGTGCCAGCAGCTTACGACAGGGGGCTACGCAGTATTTT. It codes for CASSLRQGATQYF. The entire variable domain, with the rest obtained from reference TRBV7-3 and TRBJ2-3, is as follows: GAGVSQTPSNKVTEKGKYVELRCDPISGHTALYWYRQSLGQGPEFLIYFQGTGAADDSGLPNDRFFAVRPEGSVSTLKIQRTERGDSAVYLCASSLRQGATQYFGPGTRLTVL.

There are a few counts of this clone. The rearrangement uses TRBV6-5 and TRBJ2-3; a possible D gene is TRBD2 (6 bases). Germline CDR1 reads MNHEY; CDR2 reads SVGAGI. Trimming took off 5 bases at V and 4 bases at J, with 13 bases between the two ends. There are 14 residues in the CDR3. The CDR3 DNA reads as TGTGCCAGCAGTGGCGGGACTGGGGCAGATACGCAGTATTTT. It is translated as CASSGGTGADTQYF.

The chain recombines TRBV2 with TRBJ2-5; D call uncertain. The CDR3 loop spans 12 amino acids. The ends were cut back, 2 bases at V and 5 bases at J, with 6 bases in the middle. Germline V gene data show CDR1 as SNHLY and CDR2 as FYNNEI. CDR3 sequence (DNA): TGTGCCAGCAGTGAACTGGAGGAGACCCAGTACTTC. Its translation: CASSELEETQYF.

The table lists this clone with a few counts. As DNA, the CDR3 is TGCGCCAGCAGTGAGTCTTCCCATAATGAAAAACTGTTTTTT. It yields the protein CASSESSHNEKLFF. This chain links TRBV10-1 with TRBJ1-4; D remains ambiguous. Trimming removed 0 bases from V and 4 bases from J, with 6 bases in between. The length of the CDR3 is 14 residues. Germline CDR1 reads WNHNN; CDR2 reads SYGVQD (reference sequence).

This clone came up a few times. At the DNA level, this CDR3 is encoded by other sequences in the same sample as well. Here the CDR3 reads CASSWGQLNTEAFF. CDR3 DNA: TGTGCCAGCAGCTGGGGACAGTTGAACACTGAAGCTTTCTTT. The V gene is TRBV5-4, the J gene TRBJ1-1, with 7 nucleotides matching TRBD1. The CDR3 is made up of 14 amino acids. With 3 bases clipped from V and 0 bases from J, the junction kept 2 bases outside the gene matches. Germline CDR1 and CDR2: SGHNT and YYREEE (reference sequence).

This clone came up once. The chain has TRBV6-1 and TRBJ1-1; the D gene is possibly TRBD1 (6 bases). The CDR3 is 14 amino acids. The V gene lost 2 bases and the J gene lost 4 bases, with 11 bases spanning the gap. The germline V gene encodes CDR1 MNHNS and CDR2 SASEGT. The CDR3: CASSEQGIFTEAFF. The CDR3 coding sequence is TGTGCCAGCAGTGAACAGGGGATTTTCACTGAAGCTTTCTTT.

As DNA, the CDR3 is TGTGCCAGTAGTACCACAGGATCCTACGAGCAGTACTTC. Translating gives CASSTTGSYEQYF. The V gene is TRBV19, the J gene TRBJ2-7, with D maybe TRBD1 (5 bases). CDR3 size: 13 residues. V was pared by 4 bases and J by 1 base, with 8 bases between. Per germline, CDR1 LNHDA and CDR2 SQIVND (reference sequence).

This clone is categorized as large. This chain uses TRBV30 with TRBJ1-3; perhaps TRBD1 as D (6 bases). Per germline, CDR1 GTSNPN and CDR2 SVGIG (reference sequence). This CDR3 spans 16 amino acids. V lost 5 bases, J lost 0 bases, and 17 bases lay in between. The CDR3 loop is CAWDGGRLSSGNTIYF. The DNA of the CDR3 is TGTGCCTGGGACGGGGGCCGTTTAAGCTCTGGAAACACCATATATTTT.

The gene calls are TRBV7-9 and TRBJ2-1; TRBD2 matches 8 bases. CDR1 is SEHNR and CDR2 is FQNEAQ in the germline V gene (reference sequence). The CDR3 is 16 residues long. With V trimmed by 1 base and J by 8 bases, 10 bases remained unmatched. CDR3 in DNA: TGTGCCAGCAGCTTAGATCGGGAACCGGGAGGGGATGAGCAGTTCTTC. Its translation: CASSLDREPGGDEQFF.

V and J are TRBV9 and TRBJ1-2, with TRBD1 matching 8 bases. The germline V gene has CDR1 SGDLS and CDR2 YYNGEE. CDR3 size: 15 residues. V was pared by 4 bases and J by 4 bases, with 9 bases of the junction left unmatched. The CDR3 loop reads CASSPSQGAVYGYTF. In DNA, the CDR3 is TGTGCCAGCAGCCCGTCGCAGGGGGCTGTCTATGGCTACACCTTC.

CDR3 sequence (DNA): TGTGCCACCGGCCAACCCCAGGGGCAAAATGAAAAACTGTTTTTT. Its protein product is CATGQPQGQNEKLFF. The chain couples TRBV15 to TRBJ1-4; D may be TRBD1 (6 bases). Germline CDR1 LNHNV, CDR2 YYDKDF (reference sequence). The CDR3 is made up of 15 amino acids. V was cut by 8 bases and J by 5 bases, with 18 bases left in between.

This clone has just a few counts. The chain has TRBV27 and TRBJ2-2; 7 bases match TRBD2. Unmatched junction bases numbered 11, after V lost 4 bases and J lost 6 bases. The CDR3 sequence is 16 residues long. The germline V gene has CDR1 MNHEY and CDR2 SMNVEV (reference sequence). CDR3 in amino acids: CASSWRAGAGAGELFF. The CDR3 DNA reads as TGTGCCAGCAGTTGGCGGGCGGGAGCTGGAGCCGGGGAGCTGTTTTTT.

On this clone: Other DNA variants within this sample encode the same CDR3. This chain connects TRBV7-8 to TRBJ2-7, with 10 bases aligning to TRBD1. CDR3 length: 13 residues. V lost 4 bases to trimming and J lost 4 bases; unmatched junction nucleotides: 1. Germline V gene data show CDR1 as SGHVS and CDR2 as FQNEAQ. CDR3 nucleotides: TGTGCCAGCAGCTCGGACAGGGGGTACGAGCAGTACTTC. It translates to CASSSDRGYEQYF. The full variable domain, completed using reference TRBV7-8 and TRBJ2-7, is GAGVSQSPRYKVAKRGQDVALRCDPISGHVSLFWYQQALGQGPEFLTYFQNEAQLDKSGLPSDRFFAERPEGSVSTLKIQRTQQEDSAVYLCASSSDRGYEQYFGPGTRLTVT.

The CDR3 here is CASSQAGSGRARAYEQYF. The CDR3 DNA reads TGCGCCAGCAGCCAAGCGGGTAGCGGGAGGGCCAGGGCCTACGAGCAGTACTTC. The V call is TRBV4-1, the J call TRBJ2-7; 11 nucleotides line up with TRBD2. The length of the CDR3 is 18 residues. Germline trimming cut 1 base from V and 2 bases from J; bases unmatched to any gene: 10. Germline CDR1 reads MGHRA; CDR2 reads YSYEKL.

Points on this clone: The sample holds other DNA sequences that translate to the same CDR3. This rearrangement joins TRBV29-1 to TRBJ1-1, with 7 positions matching TRBD1. This CDR3 is built from 15 residues. CDR1 is SQVTM, CDR2 ANQGSEA, per germline. The V and J ends lost 6 bases and 0 bases, in that order; junction bases with no gene match: 10. The CDR3 protein is CSVSQGWGMNTEAFF. CDR3 DNA sequence: TGCAGCGTCTCACAGGGGTGGGGGATGAACACTGAAGCTTTCTTT.

The chain recombines TRBV29-1 with TRBJ2-3, with 11 positions matching TRBD1. J was trimmed by 1 base and V by 7 bases; bases with no gene match: 7. CDR1 SQVTM and CDR2 ANQGSEA come from the germline V gene. The CDR3 loop spans 15 amino acids. The CDR3 DNA sequence: TGCAGCGCCTGGGACAGGGGGGTTCGCACAGATACGCAGTATTTT. Its translation is CSAWDRGVRTDTQYF.

The gene calls are TRBV10-2 and TRBJ2-5; unclear D gene. Germline V gene lookup returns CDR1 WSHSY and CDR2 SAAADI. CDR3 length equals 13 residues. V lost 6 bases and J lost 2, with 10 bases in between. The CDR3 reads CASRASSQETQYF. CDR3 nucleotide sequence: TGCGCCAGCAGGGCCTCTTCGCAAGAGACCCAGTACTTC.

V is TRBV5-6 and J is TRBJ1-2, with D perhaps TRBD1 (5 bases). From germline, CDR1 is SGHDT and CDR2 YYEEEE. The V end was cut by 1 base, the J end by 4 bases, with 8 bases between. The CDR3 runs to 13 residues. CDR3 in amino acids: CASSLWGGYGYTF. The CDR3 DNA is TGTGCCAGCAGCTTGTGGGGGGGCTATGGCTACACCTTC.

The rearrangement joins TRBV10-3 to TRBJ2-5; 8 bases line up with TRBD2. The J call may not be correct, given that the DNA end is closer to TRBJ2-7. CDR3 length: 17 residues. Germline V gene sequence: CDR1 ENHRY, CDR2 SYGVKD. CDR3 region: CAISDPLAGDISYEQYF. The CDR3 DNA reads as TGTGCCATCAGTGATCCCCTAGCGGGCGATATCTCCTACGAGCAGTACTTC.

The chain recombines TRBV4-2 with TRBJ2-7; 10 bases map to TRBD1. This CDR3 is built from 16 residues. The germline gives CDR1 LGHNA, CDR2 YNFKEQ. The junction had 6 bases not matched to a gene; V was cut back by 0 bases and J by 4 bases. CDR3 coding DNA: TGTGCCAGCAGCCAAGACCCTGACAGGGGGCGGTACGAGCAGTACTTC. Protein product: CASSQDPDRGRYEQYF.

This chain links TRBV28 with TRBJ1-4; possibly TRBD1 for D (5 bases). CDR1 and CDR2 (germline): MDHEN, SYDVKM. Deletions cut 8 bases from V and 8 bases from J, with 21 bases between. CDR3 length equals 15 residues. The CDR3 DNA sequence: TGTGCCAGCTCCGATCAAGGGGCCGCCCAAGAAAAACTGTTTTTT. Its protein product is CASSDQGAAQEKLFF.

This chain uses TRBV21-1 with TRBJ2-3; TRBD1 is the table's D call and was not checked against the DNA. TRBV21-1 constitutes a pseudogene. The CDR3 loop spans 14 amino acids. The CDR3 nucleotides are TGTGCCAGCAGCAAAGCCCGACAGGGCGATACGCAGTATTTT. Amino acid sequence: CASSKARQGDTQYF.

This clone occurred once. The V gene is TRBV5-1, the J gene TRBJ1-3; 7 nucleotides align to TRBD1. CDR3 size: 16 residues. After removal of 4 bases from V and 0 bases from J, the junction contained 7 bases not matched to a gene. Per germline, CDR1 SGHRS and CDR2 YFSETQ. DNA of the CDR3: TGCGCCAGCAGCCGGGAGGGGACAGTCTCTGGAAACACCATATATTTT. Translating it yields CASSREGTVSGNTIYF. Filled out from reference TRBV5-1 and TRBJ1-3, the complete variable domain reads KAGVTQTPRYLIKTRGQQVTLSCSPISGHRSVSWYQQTPGQGLQFLFEYFSETQRNKGNFPGRFSGRQFSNSRSEMNVSTLELGDSALYLCASSREGTVSGNTIYFGEGSWLTVV.

This chain joins TRBV10-3 and TRBJ2-1; no clear D. V was cut by 6 bases and J by 7 bases, with 13 bases left in between. CDR3 length: 13 amino acids. Germline CDR1 is ENHRY and CDR2 is SYGVKD. DNA for the CDR3: TGTGCCATCAGGGTGACTGATCGGAATGAGCAGTTCTTC. It specifies CAIRVTDRNEQFF.